The rows below give T cell receptor beta chains drawn from one sample of a study of cytomegalovirus exposure and HLA in healthy donors. Only in-frame clones appear in the TCRdb table, and some are missing; sequencing was by immunoSEQ multiplex PCR. This sample has approximately 160,000 clones, with around 65% found just once. The sequenced material came from PBMCs. The source is a woman aged 25 to 39 in good health and CMV-seropositive. The CDR3 runs from the conserved cysteine through the conserved F or W. The D gene is left open where the match is weak. Only part of the rows carry a size: once, few, many, or a class if the clone is expanded.

V gene,D gene,clone size,J gene,CDR3 DNA,CDR3 protein
TRBV6-5,NA,NA,TRBJ2-1,TGTGCCAGCAGTTACTCTCCAGCGCGGTACAATGAGCAGTTCTTC,CASSYSPARYNEQFF
TRBV5-1,TRBD1,NA,TRBJ2-5,TGCGCCAGCAGCTTGTGGGGGACAGGGGGCAACACCCAGTACTTC,CASSLWGTGGNTQYF
TRBV6-1,TRBD1,once,TRBJ1-2,TGTGCCAGCAGCCAAGTCGGGACAGGGAACTATGGCTACACCTTC,CASSQVGTGNYGYTF
TRBV10-3,NA,NA,TRBJ1-3,TGTGCCATCGAGGGCTCTGGAAACACCATATATTTT,CAIEGSGNTIYF
TRBV18,TRBD2,NA,TRBJ2-7,TGTGCCAGCTCCGGCCTAGCGGCCTACGAGCAGTACTTC,CASSGLAAYEQYF
TRBV6-1,NA,few,TRBJ1-2,TGTGCCAGCAGTGAAGGGGGGGACGATGGCTACACCTTC,CASSEGGDDGYTF
TRBV28,NA,few,TRBJ1-3,TGTGCCAGCAGTTTAACCGCAGGGTCTGGAAACACCATATATTTT,CASSLTAGSGNTIYF
TRBV9,TRBD1,NA,TRBJ2-5,TGTGCCAGCAGCCAGGGGACAGGACATGGAGAGACCCAGTACTTC,CASSQGTGHGETQYF
TRBV6-5,TRBD1,NA,TRBJ2-7,TGTGCCAGCAGTGAGGGACAGTGGTACGAGCAGTACTTC,CASSEGQWYEQYF
TRBV13,TRBD1,few,TRBJ1-5,TGTGCCAGCAGCCAAGGACAGGGGGATCAGCCCCAGCATTTT,CASSQGQGDQPQHF
TRBV30,NA,NA,TRBJ1-4,TGTGCCTGGAGTGTCAGTAATGAAAAACTGTTTTTT,CAWSVSNEKLFF
TRBV19,NA,few,TRBJ2-3,TGTGCCAGTAGTATAGAACCGCGGGGAAGCACAGATACGCAGTATTTT,CASSIEPRGSTDTQYF
TRBV18,NA,few,TRBJ1-4,TGTGCCAGCCGAGGAGACTTAAATGAAAAACTGTTTTTT,CASRGDLNEKLFF
TRBV4-1,TRBD1,once,TRBJ1-2,TGCGCCAGCAGCCGGGACAGGGAGTTTGGCTACACCTTC,CASSRDREFGYTF
TRBV11-1,NA,NA,TRBJ2-1,TGTGCCAGCAGCTCTAGACGGAACTCCTACAATGAGCAGTTCTTC,CASSSRRNSYNEQFF
TRBV7-8,NA,NA,TRBJ1-5,TGTGCCAGCAGCTACCCTAATAGCAATCAGCCCCAGCATTTT,CASSYPNSNQPQHF
TRBV29-1,NA,few,TRBJ2-3,TGCAGCTTGGGCCCCACAGATACGCAGTATTTT,CSLGPTDTQYF
TRBV5-4,NA,few,TRBJ2-2,TGTGCCAGCAGCTTGGACTACACCCTCGGGACCGGGGAGCTGTTTTTT,CASSLDYTLGTGELFF
TRBV5-1,TRBD1,few,TRBJ1-1,TGCGCCAGCAGCCAATACAGGGGTCTTGGCACTGAAGCTTTCTTT,CASSQYRGLGTEAFF
TRBV6-1,TRBD2,NA,TRBJ2-1,TGTGCCAGCAGTTCCCAGCGGGGGGGCCTTGGGGAGCAGTTCTTC,CASSSQRGGLGEQFF
TRBV5-1,NA,NA,TRBJ2-6,TGCGCCAGCAGCCAAAAACAGGTCCTGGGCTCTGGGGCCAACGTCCTGACTTTC,CASSQKQVLGSGANVLTF
TRBV30,TRBD1,NA,TRBJ1-1,TGTGCCTGCAACCCGGGACAGGGGACTATTGAAGCTTTCTTT,CACNPGQGTIEAFF